This entry lists 21 T cell receptor beta chains sequenced from one sample in a study of blood T cell repertoires in COVID-19. Generated by immunoSEQ multiplex PCR, the TCRdb table keeps only in-frame clones and is missing some. The repertoire includes 200,000 to 250,000 clones, around 89% of them detected once, and approximately 2.6% sits in the top ten. Sequenced input: peripheral blood. These receptor sequences come from a man aged 30-40 years with COVID-19, enrolled during active disease.

As DNA, the CDR3 is TGTGCCAGCAGCGCGGGACTAGCGGGATTAGATGAGCAGTTCTTC. Translated, it gives CASSAGLAGLDEQFF. This sequence joins TRBV7-7 and TRBJ2-1; 13 bases are shared with TRBD2. CDR1 and CDR2 from the germline V gene are SSHAT and FNYEAQ (reference sequence). J was trimmed by 8 bases and V by 5 bases; bases with no gene match: 6. The CDR3 runs 15 residues.

The rearrangement links TRBV19 to TRBJ1-5; 7 nucleotides align to TRBD1. Germline V CDR1 and CDR2: LNHDA, SQIVND (reference sequence). J lost 5 bases, V lost 7 bases, and 14 bases had no gene match. This CDR3 region has 16 residues. The CDR3 is CASTSSGGQRHQPQHF. CDR3 DNA sequence: TGTGCCAGTACCTCTTCTGGGGGACAGAGACATCAGCCCCAGCATTTT.

The chain recombines TRBV9 with TRBJ2-1; D is perhaps TRBD2 (6 bases). Looked up from germline, CDR1 is SGDLS and CDR2 is YYNGEE. The V end was cut by 0 bases, the J end by 7 bases, with 14 bases between. The CDR3 is 15 amino acids. CDR3 DNA sequence: TGTGCCAGCAGCGTAGGGGCTAGCCGGGGGAATGAGCAGTTCTTC. Translated: CASSVGASRGNEQFF.

The chain is built from TRBV6-2 or TRBV6-3 and TRBJ2-1, with TRBD2 matching 13 bases. V was pared by 6 bases and J by 4 bases, with 6 bases of the junction left unmatched. The CDR3 is made up of 16 amino acids. The germline V gene has CDR1 MNHEY and CDR2 SVGEGT. The CDR3 DNA reads as TGTGCCAGCAGCTGGACTAGCGGGAGTAGGTACAATGAGCAGTTCTTC. As protein: CASSWTSGSRYNEQFF.

This clone is a singleton in its sample. Other DNA sequences within the sample encode an identical CDR3. This chain joins TRBV6-5 and TRBJ1-2; possible D gene TRBD1, 6 bases. Trimming took off 6 bases at V and 7 bases at J, with 15 bases between the two ends. Germline V lookup: CDR1 MNHEY, CDR2 SVGAGI. CDR3 length equals 13 residues. This CDR3 is CASRPTGGGGYTF. The CDR3 region has the DNA TGTGCCAGCAGACCCACGGGGGGCGGTGGCTACACCTTC.

V usage is TRBV5-1 and J usage is TRBJ1-1, with TRBD1 identical over 8 bases. The CDR3 is 15 amino acids. Germline lookup yields CDR1 SGHRS and CDR2 YFSETQ. The junction had 2 bases not matched to a gene; V was cut back by 1 base and J by 0 bases. CDR3 coding DNA: TGCGCCAGCAGCTTGCTGACAGGGGTGAACACTGAAGCTTTCTTT. It yields the protein CASSLLTGVNTEAFF.

V and J are TRBV19 and TRBJ2-1; 9 bases fit TRBD2. CDR3 length: 14 residues. Trimming cost V 4 bases and J 8 bases; bases outside gene matches: 6. Germline values: CDR1 LNHDA, CDR2 SQIVND (reference sequence). The CDR3 region has the DNA TGTGCCAGTAGTAATAGCGGGAGCCGGGATGAGCAGTTCTTC. Translated, it gives CASSNSGSRDEQFF.

This clone was counted a single time. This chain links TRBV7-8 with TRBJ1-5; the D gene is possibly TRBD1 (5 bases). V was pared by 5 bases and J by 1 base, with 15 bases between. This CDR3 has 16 residues. Germline CDR1 and CDR2: SGHVS and FQNEAQ. For the CDR3, the DNA is TGTGCCAGCAGCCAATCGGGGGGATGGAGCAATCAGCCCCAGCATTTT. As protein: CASSQSGGWSNQPQHF.

CDR3 DNA sequence: TGTGCCAGCAGTCACCCGGGACAGGGGGCCGTCAGCTCCTACGAGCAGTACTTC. Amino acid sequence: CASSHPGQGAVSSYEQYF. This chain joins TRBV6-2 or TRBV6-3 and TRBJ2-7; 12 positions agree with TRBD1. The CDR3 extends over 18 amino acids. V gave up 5 bases and J gave up 0 bases; unmatched junction bases: 11. Looked up from germline, CDR1 is MNHEY and CDR2 is SVGEGT.

This chain's CDR3 is CASSLFGGQGTEAFF. The CDR3 DNA reads TGTGCCAGCAGTTTATTCGGAGGACAGGGCACTGAAGCTTTCTTT. The V and J genes are TRBV28 and TRBJ1-1; 8 bases are shared with TRBD1. J was trimmed by 4 bases and V by 1 base; bases with no gene match: 5. This CDR3 is 15 amino acids long. Germline lookup yields CDR1 MDHEN and CDR2 SYDVKM.

This clone occurred a few times. V is TRBV3-1 (or the pseudogene TRBV3-2) and J is TRBJ2-7; D is perhaps TRBD2 (6 bases). With 2 bases removed from V and 9 bases from J, the gap between germline ends came to 17 bases. The CDR3 is 14 residues long. Germline values: CDR1 LGHDT, CDR2 YNNKEL (reference sequence). CDR3 nucleotide sequence: TGTGCCAGCAGCCAATTTGTCTCCGGGGGAGTGCAGTACTTC. Translation: CASSQFVSGGVQYF.

This chain connects TRBV5-1 to TRBJ1-2; D is uncertain. V shed 1 base and J shed 2 bases, with 6 bases lying between them. CDR1 and CDR2 from the germline V gene are SGHRS and YFSETQ. There are 13 residues in the CDR3. As DNA, the CDR3 is TGCGCCAGCAGCTTGATCGTGAACTATGGCTACACCTTC. As protein: CASSLIVNYGYTF.

The rearrangement links TRBV27 to TRBJ2-2; 15 nucleotides align to TRBD2. CDR3 size: 18 residues. Losses at the gene ends were 3 bases for V and 5 bases for J; bases not matched to a gene: 7. Germline-derived CDR1 and CDR2 are MNHEY and SMNVEV (reference sequence). The CDR3 loop is CASSFMGLAGGSTGELFF. CDR3 bases: TGTGCCAGCAGTTTTATGGGACTAGCGGGGGGATCGACCGGGGAGCTGTTTTTT.

The V and J genes are TRBV4-2 and TRBJ2-1, with D maybe TRBD2 (6 bases). The V gene lost 0 bases and the J gene lost 14 bases, with 17 bases spanning the gap. CDR3 length: 14 residues. Germline CDR1 LGHNA, CDR2 YNFKEQ. This chain's CDR3 is CASSQEARGLSKFF. Written as DNA, the CDR3 is TGTGCCAGCAGCCAAGAAGCCCGGGGGTTATCGAAGTTCTTC.

J is TRBJ1-1 and V is TRBV7-9; the D gene is possibly TRBD1 (5 bases). This CDR3 has 17 residues. The ends were cut back, 1 base at V and 1 base at J, with 16 bases in the middle. The germline CDR1 and CDR2 sequences are SEHNR and FQNEAQ (reference sequence). The CDR3 loop is CASSLGIDSLSNTEAFF. The CDR3 region has the DNA TGTGCCAGCAGCTTAGGGATCGACAGCCTCTCGAACACTGAAGCTTTCTTT.

The gene calls are TRBV29-1 and TRBJ2-1; TRBD1 aligns across 9 bases. CDR3 length: 14 residues. CDR1 and CDR2 (germline): SQVTM, ANQGSEA. V was clipped by 4 bases and J by 12 bases; unmatched bases: 13. The CDR3 loop reads CSVGPGQGYFRQFF. The CDR3 nucleotides are TGCAGCGTTGGTCCGGGACAGGGTTACTTTCGGCAGTTCTTC.

CDR3 DNA: TGTGCCAGCAGTTTAGGGGTTCCAGCCGGGGGATATGGCTACACCTTC. Translated, it gives CASSLGVPAGGYGYTF. V is TRBV28 and J is TRBJ1-2; D perhaps matches TRBD1 (5 bases). The CDR3 has 16 residues. Trimming pared 2 bases from V and 5 bases from J, leaving 18 bases between. CDR1 is MDHEN and CDR2 is SYDVKM in the germline V gene.

The rearrangement links TRBV30 to TRBJ1-1, with D possibly TRBD1 on 5 matching bases. CDR1 and CDR2 from the germline V gene are GTSNPN and SVGIG (reference sequence). V was shortened by 0 bases and J by 0 bases, with 14 bases between the two germline ends. This CDR3 contains 16 residues. CDR3 region: CAWSVRSGLLNTEAFF. The DNA of the CDR3 is TGTGCCTGGAGTGTACGGTCGGGACTCCTGAACACTGAAGCTTTCTTT.

The chain links TRBV14 to TRBJ1-3; TRBD1 agrees at 7 bases. Germline V gene sequence: CDR1 SGHDN, CDR2 FVKESK. V shed 0 bases, J shed 7 bases, and the junction held 6 bases outside the gene matches. The CDR3 is 15 amino acids. Here the CDR3 DNA reads TGTGCCAGCAGCCAAGATCTGCCCAGGGGGAACACCATATATTTT. The encoded protein is CASSQDLPRGNTIYF.

The chain recombines TRBV6-2 or TRBV6-3 with TRBJ2-7, with D perhaps TRBD2 (6 bases). With 2 bases removed from V and 2 bases from J, the gap between germline ends came to 10 bases. The CDR3 is 14 amino acids. Germline V gives CDR1 MNHEY, CDR2 SVGEGT. CDR3 sequence: CASSYVLAPYEQYF. CDR3 nucleotides: TGTGCCAGCAGTTACGTCCTAGCGCCCTACGAGCAGTACTTC.

V gene TRBV28 combines with J gene TRBJ1-2; possible D gene TRBD1, 6 bases. Trimming took off 6 bases at V and 4 bases at J, with 12 bases between the two ends. The germline V gene has CDR1 MDHEN and CDR2 SYDVKM. CDR3 length: 13 amino acids. CDR3 sequence reads: CASRTQGAYGYTF. The CDR3 DNA is TGTGCCAGCAGAACACAGGGAGCCTATGGCTACACCTTC.